This is a list of T cell receptor beta chains from one sample in a study of human T cells and chemical hapten exposure. TCRdb reprocessed the RACE reads with MiXCR, giving one entry per CDR3 protein. The sample carries tens of thousands of distinct CDR3 sequences, about 6.3% recorded once. The specimen was whole blood, collected in connection with sensitization to the hapten diphenylcyclopropenone (DPC). Receptor source: a woman under 40 with alopecia areata. Some clones in this sample may be carry-over from other donors' samples. Both conserved end residues are part of each CDR3. The order of the fields is clone size, D gene, V gene, J gene, CDR3 DNA, CDR3 protein. The D gene is left open where the match is weak. A clone size is listed for some rows: how often the clone was seen (once, few, many), or a class if it is expanded.

>few|.|TRBV29-1|TRBJ2-7
TGCAGCGTTGGCCACCGATTGACCTACGAGCAGTACTTC
CSVGHRLTYEQYF
>many|TRBD1|TRBV6-6|TRBJ2-5
TGTGCCAGCAGTCTGTCCTACGACAGGGGGCAGGAGACCCAGTACTTC
CASSLSYDRGQETQYF
>few|TRBD1|TRBV7-9|TRBJ1-1
TGTGCCAGCAGCCCATACAGGGGGCCGGGAACTGAAGCTTTCTTT
CASSPYRGPGTEAFF
>.|.|TRBV5-1|TRBJ1-1
TGCGCCAGCAGTTCCGGACGGATAAACACTGAAGCTTTCTTT
CASSSGRINTEAFF
>few|TRBD2|TRBV29-1|TRBJ2-5
TGCAGCGTTGCGGGGGGACAAGAGACCCAGTACTTC
CSVAGGQETQYF
>many|.|TRBV10-3|TRBJ2-3
TGTGCCATCAGTGAGGGGCTCAGGGGAATCCCAGATACGCAGTATTTT
CAISEGLRGIPDTQYF
>.|.|TRBV29-1|TRBJ1-1
TGCAGCGTGGGGCGGCCCGGCACTGAAGCTTTCTTT
CSVGRPGTEAFF
>many|.|TRBV6-1|TRBJ1-1
TGTGCCAGCATAGGGCGGAGGGGCAACACTGAAGCTTTCTTT
CASIGRRGNTEAFF
>.|.|TRBV19|TRBJ1-2
TGTGCCAGTAGTCGTCCAGGTACCTTCTATGGCTACACCTTC
CASSRPGTFYGYTF
>.|TRBD2|TRBV20-1|TRBJ2-7
TGCAGTGCCCCGGGACTAGCGGGGCTAGGGGAGCAGTACTTC
CSAPGLAGLGEQYF
>many|TRBD1|TRBV4-1|TRBJ1-1
TGCGCCAGCAGCCAAGTGAGGGGGCGCAGCGACACTGAAGCTTTCTTT
CASSQVRGRSDTEAFF
>.|TRBD1|TRBV20-1|TRBJ1-6
TGCAGTGCTAGGCCGAGACAGGGCTTTCAGAATTCACCCCTCCACTTT
CSARPRQGFQNSPLHF
>.|.|TRBV2|TRBJ2-2
TGTGCCAGCAAGGAGGGGCGGGCAGGGAGGAACACCGGGGAGCTGTTTTTT
CASKEGRAGRNTGELFF
>.|TRBD1|TRBV3-1|TRBJ1-5
TGTGCCAGCAGCCAAGATCAGACAGGGAATCAGCCCCAGCATTTT
CASSQDQTGNQPQHF
>.|TRBD2|TRBV7-2|TRBJ2-3
TGTGCCAGCAGCCTGTTAGCGGGGGCAAGCACAGATACGCAGTATTTT
CASSLLAGASTDTQYF
>.|.|TRBV23-1|TRBJ2-1
TGCGCCGAACTAGGTGATAGGAACAATGAGCAGTTCTTC
CAELGDRNNEQFF
>few|.|TRBV2|TRBJ2-2
TGTGCCAGCAGTGAACTAGATCTAGTTGGTGGCGGGGAGCTGTTTTTT
CASSELDLVGGGELFF
>few|.|TRBV19|TRBJ1-5
TGTGCCAGTAGTATCGCGGGCAATCAGCCCCAGCATTTT
CASSIAGNQPQHF
>few|.|TRBV6-1|TRBJ2-1
TGTGCCAGCAGTGAATTTGGGGACCCGAAGGGATACAATGAGCAGTTCTTC
CASSEFGDPKGYNEQFF
>many|.|TRBV12-3/TRBV12-4|TRBJ2-1
TGTGCCAGCAGTTTCGGGGGCTCCTACAATGAGCAGTTCTTC
CASSFGGSYNEQFF
>many|.|TRBV6-6|TRBJ1-2
TGTGCCAGCAGTTCAATTAGGGCCATACTAATCAACTATGGCTACACCTTC
CASSSIRAILINYGYTF
>many|.|TRBV6-5|TRBJ1-5
TGTGCCAGCACGAGGGGAGAGGGTCAGCCCCAGCATTTT
CASTRGEGQPQHF
>few|.|TRBV30|TRBJ1-4
TGTGCCCTGGAAAGGGGCTTTGAAAAACTGTTTTTT
CALERGFEKLFF
>many|TRBD1|TRBV6-1|TRBJ1-4
TGTGCCAGCAGTGAAGCGTTGACAGGGGGCACGACTAATGAAAAACTGTTTTTT
CASSEALTGGTTNEKLFF
>few|.|TRBV11-2|TRBJ1-4
TGTGCCAGCAGCTTAGGACGTCCCGGGGAAAAACTGTTTTTT
CASSLGRPGEKLFF
>many|TRBD2|TRBV20-1|TRBJ2-3
TGCAGTGCTCCCCCCGCGGGGGGGCATTCGGGGCAAGAGGATACGCAGTATTTT
CSAPPAGGHSGQEDTQYF
>.|.|TRBV11-1|TRBJ2-2
TGTGCCAGCGGTAAAGAGGGTTACACCGGGGAGCTGTTTTTT
CASGKEGYTGELFF
>many|.|TRBV10-3|TRBJ1-4
TGTGCCATCAGTGATGGGCAGGGAGGTGAAAAACTGTTTTTT
CAISDGQGGEKLFF